The present T cell receptor (beta chain) was sequenced within a study of cytotoxic CD8 clonotypes in ibrutinib-treated CLL. Study-level findings and limits: Baseline clonality, above age-matched healthy donor levels, tracked circulating CD8+ T-cell counts.

This CDR3 has 15 residues. The ends lost 5 bases at V and 5 bases at J; junction bases unmatched: 2. CDR1 and CDR2 (germline): SGHTA, FQGNSA. Using immunoSEQ multiplex PCR, the repertoire was profiled, and TCRdb retains in-frame clones only, with some absent. The profile shows some 46,000 clones, under 75% of them singletons. Comments on this clone: What it binds is not known.

The receptor was isolated from a human donor with chronic lymphocytic leukemia. The sequencing used PBMCs, collected after 12 months of ibrutinib treatment. This rearrangement joins TRBV7-2 to TRBJ2-1; 14 nucleotides align to TRBD2. CDR3 residues: CASSTGLAGDNEQFF. CDR3 bases: TGTGCCAGCAGCACGGGACTAGCGGGGGACAATGAGCAGTTCTTC.